This T cell receptor beta chain emerged from a study of T cells in Graves' hyperthyroidism and ophthalmopathy. Points on this clonotype: The antigen is not known.

Amplification of TCR beta CDR3 regions was performed using RNA transcripts as template. HTBI primers were used for first-round RT-PCR of the TCR CDR3. A single record per CDR3 protein comes from TCRdb applying MiXCR to the multiplex PCR reads. The data show 450,000 to 500,000 distinct CDR3 sequences, about 20% seen once. Findings and caveats of the study: In the blood, most expanded thyroid clonotypes above 0.001 appeared as well. Through a model of 13 V-J features, ophthalmopathy was separated from stable hyperthyroidism.

Germline lookup yields CDR1 ENHRY and CDR2 SYGVKD. Losses at the gene ends were 6 bases for V and 1 base for J; bases not matched to a gene: 2. The CDR3 covers 13 residues. Fresh peripheral blood, around 10 ml of it, supplied the PBMCs. This clonotype originated in a woman in her 70s with Graves' ophthalmopathy. The V call is TRBV10-3, the J call TRBJ1-1, with 7 nucleotides matching TRBD1. Sequencing was done on a sample of blood. In nucleotides, the CDR3 is TGTGCCATCAGAGGACAGGAGAACACTGAAGCTTTCTTT. It translates to CAIRGQENTEAFF.